A single sample is the source of the 17 T cell receptor beta chains below, sequenced in a study of early T cells in non-severe SARS-CoV-2 infection. TCRdb re-called the 5' RACE reads with MiXCR, one entry per CDR3 protein. The sample lists about 36,000 distinct CDR3 sequences; under 8% were seen once. Sequenced here: whole blood, sampled at baseline. The source of these receptors is an adult who was a healthcare worker with PCR-confirmed SARS-CoV-2 infection or an uninfected control (not recorded which).

This clonotype was found many times. This CDR3 is CASSYGRTAGNEQFF. CDR3 DNA: TGTGCCAGCAGTTACGGGCGGACAGCTGGCAATGAGCAGTTCTTC. The V gene is TRBV6-5, the J gene TRBJ2-1, with D perhaps matching TRBD1 (6 bases). CDR1 is MNHEY, CDR2 SVGAGI, per germline. This CDR3 has 15 residues. Between the trimmed V and J ends, which lost 2 bases and 6 bases, there was a span of 14 bases.

This clonotype was recorded many times. The chain combines TRBV20-1 with TRBJ2-4; the D call may be TRBD1 or TRBD2 (5 bases each). The CDR3 totals 19 residues. Trimming removed 6 bases from V and 0 bases from J, with 27 bases in between. Germline-derived CDR1 and CDR2 are DFQATT and SNEGSKA (reference sequence). This CDR3 reads CSAFPSRTGPSLAKNIQYF. The CDR3 coding sequence is TGCAGTGCCTTCCCGAGCCGGACGGGACCATCTTTAGCCAAAAACATTCAGTACTTC.

This clonotype was detected only a few times. This chain uses TRBV4-1 with TRBJ1-5; unclear D gene. This CDR3 region has 14 residues. V was pared by 0 bases and J by 2 bases, with 5 bases between. Germline CDR1 is MGHRA and CDR2 is YSYEKL. CDR3 DNA: TGCGCCAGCAGCCAAGATCATGGCAATCAGCCCCAGCATTTT. Translation gives CASSQDHGNQPQHF.

The sample holds many counts of this clonotype. The CDR3 is CASRRGPIGTQYF. The CDR3 DNA sequence: TGTGCCAGCAGAAGAGGACCGATAGGGACCCAGTACTTC. This chain uses TRBV7-2 with TRBJ2-5; D remains unclear. Germline CDR1 is SGHTA and CDR2 is FQGNSA. There are 13 residues in the CDR3. V was shortened by 6 bases and J by 7 bases, with 15 bases between the two germline ends.

With respect to this clonotype: A clone one base away is much larger, so this may be a read error. The CDR3 ends on some other residue instead of the conserved phenylalanine or tryptophan, so this is likely a read error. The chain has TRBV19 and TRBJ2-7; D unclear. Trimming cost V 7 bases and J 2 bases, with 15 bases left between them. CDR3 length equals 14 residues. The germline gives CDR1 LNHDA, CDR2 SQIVND (reference sequence). The CDR3 region is CASMSGDAAYEQYI. CDR3 nucleotide sequence: TGTGCCAGTATGAGTGGAGACGCAGCCTACGAGCAGTACATC.

This clonotype was counted a few times. This chain uses TRBV6-5 with TRBJ1-2, with D maybe TRBD1 (5 bases). The V gene's germline CDR1 is MNHEY and CDR2 SVGAGI. The CDR3 runs 15 residues. V lost 8 bases, J lost 5 bases, and 21 bases lay in between. The CDR3 here is CASSTSLDRTYGYTF. The CDR3 DNA reads as TGTGCCAGCTCAACCTCGCTAGACAGAACGTATGGCTACACCTTC.

Many counts were recorded for this clonotype. V and J are TRBV11-2 and TRBJ2-6; D remains unclear. Germline CDR1 is SGHAT and CDR2 is FQNNGV. This CDR3 comprises 15 residues. V shed 0 bases and J shed 2 bases, with 5 bases lying between them. The CDR3 spells CASSLDRAGANVLTF. The CDR3 DNA reads TGTGCCAGCAGCTTAGATAGAGCTGGGGCCAACGTCCTGACTTTC.

In this sample, this clonotype turned up many times. The CDR3: CATSDRGVGNEQFF. The DNA for the CDR3 is TGTGCCACCAGTGACCGGGGGGTAGGCAATGAGCAGTTCTTC. The rearrangement joins TRBV24-1 to TRBJ2-1, with 7 bases identical to TRBD2. The V gene end was trimmed by 4 bases and the J gene end by 6 bases; junction bases not matched to a gene: 5. Germline CDR1 and CDR2: KGHDR and SFDVKD. The CDR3 covers 14 residues.

This clonotype occurred many times. As DNA, the CDR3 is TGTGCCAGCAGCCGACAGGGCCAAGAGACCCAGTACTTC. This codes for CASSRQGQETQYF. The gene calls are TRBV7-9 and TRBJ2-5; 7 nucleotides match TRBD1. CDR3 length: 13 amino acids. The trim removed 5 bases at V and 1 base at J, leaving 1 base unmatched. Per the germline V gene, CDR1 is SEHNR and CDR2 is FQNEAQ (reference sequence).

This clonotype was detected ten times or more. The chain is built from TRBV5-1 and TRBJ2-2, with D perhaps matching TRBD2 (6 bases). V was pared by 2 bases and J by 3 bases, with 8 bases between. The CDR3 is made up of 14 amino acids. Germline loops: CDR1 SGHRS, CDR2 YFSETQ. The CDR3 loop is CASSFGGDTGELFF. CDR3 in DNA: TGCGCCAGCAGCTTCGGCGGGGACACCGGGGAGCTGTTTTTT.

This clonotype occurred a few times. V is TRBV7-2 and J is TRBJ2-7; no definite D call. The CDR3 contains 12 residues. V was clipped by 3 bases and J by 1 base, with 4 bases between them. Germline CDR1 and CDR2: SGHTA and FQGNSA. CDR3 coding DNA: TGTGCCAGCAGCTTCGGATCCTACGAGCAGTACTTC. It codes for CASSFGSYEQYF. The variable domain in full, completed from reference TRBV7-2 and TRBJ2-7, reads GAGVSQSPSNKVTEKGKDVELRCDPISGHTALYWYRQSLGQGLEFLIYFQGNSAPDKSGLPSDRFSAERTGGSVSTLTIQRTQQEDSAVYLCASSFGSYEQYFGPGTRLTVT.

This clonotype has just a few counts. The CDR3 region is CASSPQGYGYTF. The CDR3 nucleotides are TGTGCCAGCAGTCCTCAGGGATATGGCTACACCTTC. This chain joins TRBV6-1 and TRBJ1-2, with D tentatively TRBD1 (5 bases). The germline V gene has CDR1 MNHNS and CDR2 SASEGT. CDR3 length: 12 amino acids. Trimming removed 5 bases from V and 5 bases from J, with 9 bases in between.

Written as DNA, the CDR3 is TGTGCCAGCAGCCAAGATAGAGAGCAGTTCTTC. Translation gives CASSQDREQFF. The V call is TRBV3-1, the J call TRBJ2-1; D is unresolved. CDR1 is LGHDT and CDR2 is YNNKEL in the germline V gene (reference sequence). CDR3 length equals 11 residues. Trimming pared 0 bases from V and 10 bases from J, leaving 4 bases between.

This clonotype was counted at least ten times. The chain joins TRBV7-9 to TRBJ2-1; 15 bases agree with TRBD2. Germline-derived CDR1 and CDR2 are SEHNR and FQNEAQ (reference sequence). This CDR3 spans 17 amino acids. Trimming removed 5 bases from V and 8 bases from J; junction bases left unmatched: 10. The CDR3 reads CASSLGLAGGLNDEQFF. The CDR3 DNA sequence: TGTGCCAGCAGCCTAGGACTAGCGGGAGGGCTTAATGATGAGCAGTTCTTC. The variable domain in full, completed from reference TRBV7-9 and TRBJ2-1, reads DTGVSQNPRHKITKRGQNVTFRCDPISEHNRLYWYRQTLGQGPEFLTYFQNEAQLEKSRLLSDRFSAERPKGSFSTLEIQRTEQGDSAMYLCASSLGLAGGLNDEQFFGPGTRLTVL.

This clonotype was detected only a few times. The J gene is TRBJ1-1, the V gene TRBV28; TRBD1 matches 8 bases. The CDR3 is 14 residues long. Trimming at V came to 5 bases and at J to 5 bases, leaving 7 bases not matched to a gene. Germline values: CDR1 MDHEN, CDR2 SYDVKM. The chain's CDR3 is CASSGTGGWTEAFF. For the CDR3, the DNA is TGTGCCAGCAGTGGGACAGGAGGGTGGACTGAAGCTTTCTTT.

The chain joins TRBV5-4 to TRBJ1-6; tentative D call: TRBD1 (6 bases). CDR1 is SGHNT, CDR2 YYREEE, per germline (reference sequence). The CDR3 runs to 18 residues. Trimming cost V 4 bases and J 0 bases, with 17 bases left between them. The CDR3 loop is CASSPGHGQSSYNSPLHF. Here the CDR3 DNA reads TGTGCCAGCAGCCCGGGACACGGGCAAAGCTCCTATAATTCACCCCTCCACTTT. The full variable domain, its missing parts supplied by reference TRBV5-4 and TRBJ1-6, is ETGVTQSPTHLIKTRGQQVTLRCSSQSGHNTVSWYQQALGQGPQFIFQYYREEENGRGNFPPRFSGLQFPNYSSELNVNALELDDSALYLCASSPGHGQSSYNSPLHFGNGTRLTVT.

This clonotype showed up many times. The gene calls are TRBV6-6 and TRBJ2-5, with 7 bases matching TRBD2. The CDR3 spans 15 residues. Germline assignment: CDR1 MNHNY and CDR2 SVGAGI (reference sequence). With 2 bases clipped from V and 2 bases from J, the junction kept 5 bases outside the gene matches. The CDR3 region is CASSYTGTTQETQYF. In nucleotides, the CDR3 is TGTGCCAGCAGTTACACCGGGACTACACAAGAGACCCAGTACTTC.